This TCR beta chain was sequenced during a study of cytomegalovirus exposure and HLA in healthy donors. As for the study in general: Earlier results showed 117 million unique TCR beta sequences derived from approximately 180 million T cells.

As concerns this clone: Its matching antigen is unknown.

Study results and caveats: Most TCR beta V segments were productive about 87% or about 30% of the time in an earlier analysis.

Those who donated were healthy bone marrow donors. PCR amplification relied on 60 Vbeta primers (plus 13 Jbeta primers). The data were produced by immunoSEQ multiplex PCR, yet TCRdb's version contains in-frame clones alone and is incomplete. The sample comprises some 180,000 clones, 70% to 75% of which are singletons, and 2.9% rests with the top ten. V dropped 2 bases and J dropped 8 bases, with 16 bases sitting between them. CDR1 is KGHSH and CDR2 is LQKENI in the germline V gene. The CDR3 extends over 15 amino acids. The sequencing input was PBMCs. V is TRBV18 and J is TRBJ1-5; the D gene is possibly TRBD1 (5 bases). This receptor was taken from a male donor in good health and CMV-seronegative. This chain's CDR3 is CASSPRQGGSEPQHF. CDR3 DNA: TGTGCCAGCTCACCAAGGCAGGGAGGTAGTGAGCCCCAGCATTTT.